Below, 28 T cell receptor beta chains from the same sample are listed, as sequenced in a study of CD8 T cells in ankylosing spondylitis. TCRdb analysed the 5' RACE reads with MiXCR anew, one entry per CDR3 protein. The sample lists more than 150,000 distinct CDR3 sequences; 9.5% to 13% were seen once. Sequencing was done on a sample of blood, either unsorted or a sorted T cell fraction (not recorded which). These receptor sequences come from a male donor with ankylosing spondylitis or in good health (not recorded which).

The chain employs TRBV7-9 and TRBJ2-5; D possibly uses TRBD1 or TRBD2 (6 bases each). V was trimmed by 5 bases and J by 1 base, leaving 14 bases between them. Per the germline V gene, CDR1 is SEHNR and CDR2 is FQNEAQ (reference sequence). The CDR3 spans 15 residues. The CDR3 nucleotides are TGTGCCAGCAGCCCCTCCGGGGGCCTCCAAGAGACCCAGTACTTC. This codes for CASSPSGGLQETQYF.

This clonotype has a handful of counts. The CDR3: CASSLGQGATGNTIYF. The DNA for the CDR3 is TGCGCCAGCAGCCTAGGACAGGGGGCGACTGGAAACACCATATATTTT. The rearrangement joins TRBV4-1 to TRBJ1-3; 11 bases match TRBD1. Germline values: CDR1 MGHRA, CDR2 YSYEKL. Unmatched junction bases numbered 4, after V lost 4 bases and J lost 2 bases. There are 16 residues in the CDR3.

This clonotype was seen a handful of times. This chain links TRBV2 with TRBJ2-7; 9 bases fit TRBD1. Per germline, CDR1 SNHLY and CDR2 FYNNEI. The trim removed 3 bases at V and 3 bases at J, leaving 9 bases unmatched. This CDR3 has 16 residues. CDR3 DNA sequence: TGTGCCAGCAGTGACCGTAACAGGGGGCGCGTCTACGAGCAGTACTTC. Translated: CASSDRNRGRVYEQYF.

This chain joins TRBV7-9 and TRBJ1-1; D uncertain. Trimming pared 6 bases from V and 2 bases from J, leaving 10 bases between. Germline V lookup: CDR1 SEHNR, CDR2 FQNEAQ (reference sequence). The CDR3 contains 13 residues. CDR3 amino acids: CASRPGINTEAFF. CDR3 nucleotides: TGTGCCAGCAGACCCGGGATCAACACTGAAGCTTTCTTT.

Ten or more counts support this clonotype. V and J are TRBV24-1 and TRBJ2-3; D is undetermined. The ends were cut back, 4 bases at V and 1 base at J, with 8 bases in the middle. From germline, CDR1 is KGHDR and CDR2 SFDVKD. There are 14 residues in the CDR3. CDR3 protein: CATSDRRRTDTQYF. In DNA, the CDR3 is TGTGCCACCAGTGACCGTCGACGCACAGATACGCAGTATTTT.

This clonotype was seen more than once but under ten times. The chain is built from TRBV12-3 or TRBV12-4 and TRBJ2-1; 10 bases match TRBD1. V shed 10 bases, J shed 9 bases, and the junction held 6 bases outside the gene matches. The CDR3 sequence is 12 residues long. The CDR3 coding sequence is TGTGCCACCGGACAGGGGGTCGGTGAGCAGTTCTTC. Residues: CATGQGVGEQFF.

This sequence joins TRBV5-8 and TRBJ1-2; TRBD1 matches at 8 bases. The CDR3 length is 15 residues. The J segment lost 4 bases and the V segment lost 2 bases, leaving 7 bases of the junction unmatched. CDR1 is SGHTS, CDR2 YDEGEE, per germline. CDR3 sequence (DNA): TGTGCCAGCAGCTTCGGACAGGGTTTCGGCTATGGCTACACCTTC. Protein sequence: CASSFGQGFGYGYTF.

There are many counts of this clonotype. The rearrangement joins TRBV20-1 to TRBJ2-1, with 13 bases lining up with TRBD2. Unmatched junction bases numbered 13, after V lost 7 bases and J lost 4 bases. Germline V gives CDR1 DFQATT, CDR2 SNEGSKA (reference sequence). The CDR3 is 17 amino acids. The CDR3 reads CSVPGLAGVRDYNEQFF. The DNA for the CDR3 is TGCAGTGTTCCTGGACTAGCGGGAGTAAGGGATTACAATGAGCAGTTCTTC.

This clonotype was recorded many times. V and J are TRBV5-1 and TRBJ2-7; 7 positions match TRBD1. This CDR3 has 13 residues. Per germline, CDR1 SGHRS and CDR2 YFSETQ. V lost 0 bases, J lost 6 bases, and 3 bases stayed unmatched. The chain's CDR3 is CASSLEGAFEQYF. Here the CDR3 DNA reads TGCGCCAGCAGCTTGGAGGGGGCGTTCGAGCAGTACTTC.

At least ten counts were recorded for this clonotype. V and J are TRBV12-3 or TRBV12-4 and TRBJ1-1; D gene ambiguous. CDR3 length: 14 residues. Deletions cut 8 bases from V and 1 base from J, with 14 bases between. DNA for the CDR3: TGTGCCAGCCTCTACCGAGGGCCGAACACTGAAGCTTTCTTT. Translation: CASLYRGPNTEAFF.

The chain uses TRBV28 and TRBJ1-5; maybe TRBD1 (6 bases). Germline V CDR1 and CDR2: MDHEN, SYDVKM. Trimming removed 5 bases from V and 2 bases from J, with 19 bases in between. This CDR3 has 17 residues. The CDR3 reads CASSGGGGRPGNQPQHF. CDR3 DNA: TGTGCCAGCAGTGGAGGCGGGGGGCGCCCGGGCAATCAGCCCCAGCATTTT.

This clonotype was detected ten times or more. The J gene is TRBJ1-2, the V gene TRBV12-3 or TRBV12-4, with TRBD1 as a possible D gene (5 bases). CDR3 length: 15 amino acids. V gave up 3 bases and J gave up 8 bases, with 19 bases separating them. CDR3 sequence: CASSLSYGAYRGYTF. DNA of the CDR3: TGTGCCAGCAGTTTGTCGTACGGGGCCTATAGGGGCTACACCTTC.

This clonotype was observed many times. The chain joins TRBV24-1 to TRBJ2-2; D remains unclear. Trimming stripped 7 bases from V and 3 bases from J, with 5 bases between. CDR3 length: 12 residues. The germline CDR1 and CDR2 sequences are KGHDR and SFDVKD. CDR3 sequence (DNA): TGTGCCACCAGAGCAGACACCGGGGAGCTGTTTTTT. This sequence encodes CATRADTGELFF.

In this sample, this clonotype turned up many times. The chain has TRBV20-1 and TRBJ2-3; D uncertain. Trimming shortened V by 4 bases and J by 4 bases, and 6 bases separated the two germline ends. CDR3 length: 11 amino acids. The V gene's germline CDR1 is DFQATT and CDR2 SNEGSKA (reference sequence). CDR3 sequence: CSANLADTQYF. The CDR3 coding sequence is TGCAGTGCTAATTTGGCAGATACGCAGTATTTT.

This clonotype was recorded many times. The chain links TRBV6-1 to TRBJ2-1; D possibly corresponds to TRBD1 (6 bases). Trimming removed 6 bases at V and 0 bases at J, with 15 bases between. The CDR3 has 16 residues. In germline, CDR1 is MNHNS, CDR2 SASEGT. CDR3 protein: CASSRNQGSSYNEQFF. The CDR3 DNA sequence: TGTGCCAGCAGCCGCAACCAGGGGAGCTCCTACAATGAGCAGTTCTTC.

The genes are TRBV5-6 and TRBJ2-1; D unclear. The V gene lost 0 bases and the J gene lost 2 bases, with 12 bases spanning the gap. Germline assignment: CDR1 SGHDT and CDR2 YYEEEE. CDR3 length: 16 amino acids. The CDR3 DNA sequence: TGTGCCAGCAGCTTGGTAGGCGGCATAACCTACAATGAGCAGTTCTTC. This translates into CASSLVGGITYNEQFF.

This clonotype was counted at least ten times. In nucleotides, the CDR3 is TGCAGTGCTAGAGTGGGGCGGGAGCTGTTTTTT. Encoded protein: CSARVGRELFF. This chain links TRBV20-1 with TRBJ2-2, with D tentatively TRBD1 (5 bases). CDR3 size: 11 residues. Looked up from germline, CDR1 is DFQATT and CDR2 is SNEGSKA (reference sequence). V was pared by 1 base and J by 9 bases, with 6 bases between.

This chain links TRBV2 with TRBJ1-4; TRBD1 matches 8 bases. V was pared by 4 bases and J by 2 bases, with 6 bases of the junction left unmatched. There are 16 residues in the CDR3. Germline lookup yields CDR1 SNHLY and CDR2 FYNNEI. The CDR3 sequence: CASSGGQGSTNEKLFF. The CDR3 DNA sequence: TGTGCCAGCAGTGGAGGACAGGGATCGACTAATGAAAAACTGTTTTTT. The variable domain in full, with the rest retrieved from reference TRBV2 and TRBJ1-4, is EPEVTQTPSHQVTQMGQEVILRCVPISNHLYFYWYRQILGQKVEFLVSFYNNEISEKSEIFDDQFSVERPDGSNFTLKIRSTKLEDSAMYFCASSGGQGSTNEKLFFGSGTQLSVL.

In its sample, this clonotype was seen many times. V gene TRBV20-1 combines with J gene TRBJ2-3, with 7 bases that match TRBD1. V trimming: 5 bases; J trimming: 0 bases; junction bases outside the gene matches: 8. Germline CDR1 reads DFQATT; CDR2 reads SNEGSKA (reference sequence). The CDR3 is 15 amino acids. The DNA of the CDR3 is TGCAGTGCTCGGGACAGCTCCCGTAGCACAGATACGCAGTATTTT. It is translated as CSARDSSRSTDTQYF.

This clonotype was counted at least ten times. The chain recombines TRBV14 with TRBJ2-5; 10 nucleotides align to TRBD1. V shed 6 bases and J 5 bases; nucleotides not matched to a gene: 6. The CDR3 contains 14 residues. Germline V gene lookup returns CDR1 SGHDN and CDR2 FVKESK. The CDR3 is CASRRQGAGETQYF. The CDR3 coding sequence is TGTGCCAGCAGACGACAGGGGGCGGGGGAGACCCAGTACTTC.

This clonotype was counted at least ten times. The chain has TRBV15 and TRBJ1-1; D perhaps matches TRBD1 (5 bases). V was clipped by 0 bases and J by 4 bases, with 12 bases between them. The CDR3 sequence is 15 residues long. CDR1 LNHNV and CDR2 YYDKDF come from the germline V gene (reference sequence). CDR3 nucleotide sequence: TGTGCCACCAGCAGAGATAGGAGGGGAGGCACTGAAGCTTTCTTT. Amino acids: CATSRDRRGGTEAFF.

Ten or more counts support this clonotype. The chain joins TRBV6-5 to TRBJ2-6; unclear D gene. The germline CDR1 and CDR2 sequences are MNHEY and SVGAGI. This CDR3 is built from 14 residues. Trimming removed 2 bases from V and 8 bases from J, with 10 bases in between. The CDR3 spells CASSYRATTNVLTF. The CDR3 bases are TGTGCCAGCAGTTACAGGGCCACGACCAACGTCCTGACTTTC.

The V and J genes are TRBV10-2 and TRBJ1-3; D remains unclear. The V gene's germline CDR1 is WSHSY and CDR2 SAAADI. The CDR3 sequence is 14 residues long. The V end lost 3 bases, the J end lost 4 bases, and 10 bases lay between the germline ends. CDR3 DNA: TGCGCCAGCAGTGAAGGGTTGGAGGGAAACACCATATATTTT. Amino acid sequence: CASSEGLEGNTIYF.

The chain employs TRBV19 and TRBJ1-2, with unresolved D. The CDR3 extends over 13 amino acids. Germline V lookup: CDR1 LNHDA, CDR2 SQIVND (reference sequence). V lost 9 bases to trimming and J lost 0 bases, with 11 bases between them. The CDR3 DNA follows: TGTGCCAGCCACCGGCCCTCTAACTATGGCTACACCTTC. Residues: CASHRPSNYGYTF.

This clonotype was counted at least ten times. The chain has TRBV5-1 and TRBJ1-3; D remains unclear. CDR1 and CDR2 from the germline V gene are SGHRS and YFSETQ. This CDR3 region has 15 residues. Trimming took 0 bases from V and 3 from J, leaving 10 bases between them. The chain's CDR3 is CASSLDGQYGNTIYF. The CDR3 DNA reads as TGCGCCAGCAGCTTGGACGGGCAATATGGAAACACCATATATTTT. Supplemented by reference TRBV5-1 and TRBJ1-3, the full variable domain reads KAGVTQTPRYLIKTRGQQVTLSCSPISGHRSVSWYQQTPGQGLQFLFEYFSETQRNKGNFPGRFSGRQFSNSRSEMNVSTLELGDSALYLCASSLDGQYGNTIYFGEGSWLTVV.

This clonotype was observed at least ten times. CDR3 sequence: CASSPGTSYEQYF. For the CDR3, the DNA is TGTGCCAGCTCACCCGGGACTAGCTACGAGCAGTACTTC. This sequence joins TRBV18 and TRBJ2-7, with TRBD2 identical over 8 bases. Germline CDR1 and CDR2: KGHSH and LQKENI. This CDR3 comprises 13 residues. With V trimmed by 3 bases and J by 3 bases, 1 base remained unmatched.

This clonotype came up a few times. CDR3 bases: TGCGCCAGCAGCTTTGACGAAGGCGTCTATGGCTACACCTTC. As protein: CASSFDEGVYGYTF. J is TRBJ1-2 and V is TRBV5-1; D is uncertain. CDR1 and CDR2 (germline): SGHRS, YFSETQ. This CDR3 is 14 amino acids long. The ends were cut back, 2 bases at V and 4 bases at J, with 12 bases in the middle.

This clonotype was seen many times. J is TRBJ2-2 and V is TRBV12-3 or TRBV12-4; 9 nucleotides line up with TRBD2. CDR3 length: 17 amino acids. V lost 2 bases, J lost 2 bases, and 6 bases stayed unmatched. This CDR3 reads CASSLRGGLANTGELFF. The CDR3, as DNA: TGTGCCAGCAGTTTACGAGGGGGACTAGCTAACACCGGGGAGCTGTTTTTT.